The clone carrying this T cell receptor beta chain was found a few times. Its cognate antigen is unknown. The sample belongs to a study of CD8+ T cells in alopecia areata. Study at large: Administration of oral tofacitinib to treated patients was at 5 to 10 mg twice daily. The study's findings and limits: For lesional scalp, especially alopecia totalis/universalis, clonality was higher than in normal scalp.

The CDR3 spans 10 residues. From germline, CDR1 is LGHNT and CDR2 FRNRAP. V lost 3 bases and J 9 bases, leaving 3 bases between the germline ends. The investigators collected lesional scalp punch biopsies and peripheral blood from alopecia areata patients. Following RNA extraction, reverse transcription yielded cDNA that acted as the sequencing template. Measured with immunoSEQ multiplex PCR; TCRdb has only the in-frame clones, and not every one. This sample has 150,000 to 200,000 clones, with over 55% found just once. The sample in question was CD4+ T cells sorted from blood, obtained at week 0. The rearrangement uses TRBV12-5 and TRBJ2-1, with D uncertain. This sequence originates from a human donor with alopecia areata. The CDR3 reads CASGLGEQFF. The CDR3, as DNA: TGTGCTAGTGGTTTAGGTGAGCAGTTCTTC. The complete variable domain, with remaining parts taken from reference TRBV12-5 and TRBJ2-1, reads DARVTQTPRHKVTEMGQEVTMRCQPILGHNTVFWYRQTMMQGLELLAYFRNRAPLDDSGMPKDRFSAEMPDATLATLKIQPSEPRDSAVYFCASGLGEQFFGPGTRLTVL.